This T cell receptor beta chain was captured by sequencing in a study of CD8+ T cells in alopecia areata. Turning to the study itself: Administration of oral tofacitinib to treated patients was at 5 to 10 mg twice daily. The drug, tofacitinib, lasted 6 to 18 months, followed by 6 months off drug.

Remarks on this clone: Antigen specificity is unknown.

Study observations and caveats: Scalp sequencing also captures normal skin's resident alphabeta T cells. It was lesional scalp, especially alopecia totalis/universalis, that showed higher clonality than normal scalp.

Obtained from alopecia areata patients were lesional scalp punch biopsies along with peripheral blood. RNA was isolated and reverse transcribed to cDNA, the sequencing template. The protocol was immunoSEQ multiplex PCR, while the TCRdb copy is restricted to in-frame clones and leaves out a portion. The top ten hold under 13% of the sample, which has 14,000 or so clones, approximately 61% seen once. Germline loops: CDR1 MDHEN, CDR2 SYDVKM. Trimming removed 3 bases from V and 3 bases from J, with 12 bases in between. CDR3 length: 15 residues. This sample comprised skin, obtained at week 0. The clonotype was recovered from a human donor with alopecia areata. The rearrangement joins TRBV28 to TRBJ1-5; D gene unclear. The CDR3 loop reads CASSLDGTTNQPQHF. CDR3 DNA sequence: TGTGCCAGCAGTTTGGATGGAACAACCAATCAGCCCCAGCATTTT.